The 15 T cell receptor beta chains presented below share a single source sample, sequenced in a study of radiation and T cells in renal cell carcinoma. This sample's time point: blood 4 weeks post-SBRT, at nephrectomy. Noted treatment: 15 Gy SBRT to primary tumor, nephrectomy 4 weeks later. Data came from immunoSEQ multiplex PCR; TCRdb stores just in-frame clones and leaves some out. Of around 170,000 clones in the sample, about 88% were seen once. Sequences were derived from blood, sampled from a patient whose treatment included radiotherapy and nephrectomy. The receptor set was obtained from a woman in her forties or fifties with renal cell carcinoma.

The J gene is TRBJ2-3, the V gene TRBV19; no definite D call. Germline CDR1 reads LNHDA; CDR2 reads SQIVND (reference sequence). The CDR3 loop spans 11 amino acids. V dropped 7 bases and J dropped 3 bases, with 5 bases sitting between them. The CDR3 DNA sequence: TGTGCCAGTAAGACAACAGATACGCAGTATTTT. This translates into CASKTTDTQYF. Together with reference TRBV19 and TRBJ2-3, the CDR3 gives the full variable domain: DGGITQSPKYLFRKEGQNVTLSCEQNLNHDAMYWYRQDPGQGLRLIYYSQIVNDFQKGDIAEGYSVSREKKESFPLTVTSAQKNPTAFYLCASKTTDTQYFGPGTRLTVL.

CDR3 bases: TGTGCCAGCAGCTTGGGGCAGGGAGTCTACGAGCAGTACTTC. It encodes CASSLGQGVYEQYF. The rearrangement uses TRBV5-4 and TRBJ2-7; D is tentatively TRBD1 or TRBD2 (5 bases each). CDR1 is SGHNT and CDR2 is YYREEE in the germline V gene (reference sequence). Trimming pared 0 bases from V and 3 bases from J, leaving 10 bases between. The CDR3 consists of 14 residues.

This clone has more than one count but fewer than ten. This chain joins TRBV7-6 and TRBJ2-2; 9 nucleotides line up with TRBD1. This CDR3 contains 15 residues. The germline CDR1 and CDR2 sequences are SGHVS and FNYEAQ. The trim removed 1 base at V and 6 bases at J, leaving 3 bases unmatched. DNA for the CDR3: TGTGCCAGCAGCTTAGGGACAGGGGCGGCCGGGGAGCTGTTTTTT. This translates into CASSLGTGAAGELFF. The whole variable domain, filled in from reference TRBV7-6 and TRBJ2-2, reads GAGVSQSPRYKVTKRGQDVALRCDPISGHVSLYWYRQALGQGPEFLTYFNYEAQQDKSGLPNDRFSAERPEGSISTLTIQRTEQRDSAMYRCASSLGTGAAGELFFGEGSRLTVL.

This chain links TRBV10-3 with TRBJ2-4, with TRBD2 identical over 8 bases. Germline lookup yields CDR1 ENHRY and CDR2 SYGVKD. The V segment lost 10 bases and the J segment 2 bases; nucleotides outside the gene matches: 10. The CDR3 has 15 residues. CDR3 bases: TGTGCCAGCATCCCACCGGGAGGGACCAAAAACATTCAGTACTTC. Its protein product is CASIPPGGTKNIQYF.

The V and J genes are TRBV12-5 and TRBJ1-1; D is uncertain. The CDR3 is 13 amino acids. The germline V and J ends were trimmed by 1 base and 11 bases, with 14 bases remaining between them. Germline CDR1 is LGHNT and CDR2 is FRNRAP. The DNA of the CDR3 is TGTGCTAGTGGTTTGGGCGGACGGAAAGAGGCTTTCTTT. Protein sequence: CASGLGGRKEAFF.

CDR3 DNA: TGTGCCAGCAGCTTTCGGGGGGCGGGTGAAAAACTGTTTTTT. Its translation is CASSFRGAGEKLFF. This chain joins TRBV5-5 and TRBJ1-4, with TRBD1 as a possible D gene (6 bases). The CDR3 is made up of 14 amino acids. CDR1 SGHKS and CDR2 YYEKEE come from the germline V gene (reference sequence). The V and J ends lost 2 bases and 7 bases respectively, with 12 bases between them.

V usage is TRBV30 and J usage is TRBJ2-7; D possibly corresponds to TRBD2 (5 bases). With 4 bases removed from V and 7 bases from J, the gap between germline ends came to 17 bases. This CDR3 region has 13 residues. Germline CDR1 reads GTSNPN; CDR2 reads SVGIG (reference sequence). The CDR3 is CAWKFSGSGEQYF. CDR3 in DNA: TGTGCCTGGAAGTTTTCGGGTTCGGGAGAGCAGTACTTC.

The chain links TRBV2 to TRBJ2-7, with D hard to call. The V end was cut by 1 base, the J end by 4 bases, with 11 bases between. The germline V gene encodes CDR1 SNHLY and CDR2 FYNNEI. This CDR3 region has 14 residues. In nucleotides, the CDR3 is TGTGCCAGCAGTGAAGAGGCCGTACTTTACGAGCAGTACTTC. It specifies CASSEEAVLYEQYF. The full variable domain, rest sourced from reference TRBV2 and TRBJ2-7, is EPEVTQTPSHQVTQMGQEVILRCVPISNHLYFYWYRQILGQKVEFLVSFYNNEISEKSEIFDDQFSVERPDGSNFTLKIRSTKLEDSAMYFCASSEEAVLYEQYFGPGTRLTVT.

The chain employs TRBV28 and TRBJ1-6; possible D gene TRBD1, 5 bases. CDR3 length: 12 amino acids. The germline CDR1 and CDR2 sequences are MDHEN and SYDVKM. V was shortened by 10 bases and J by 11 bases, with 15 bases between the two germline ends. CDR3 sequence (DNA): TGTGCCACACTTCCGGGGGGTCCACCCCTCCACTTT. Translating it yields CATLPGGPPLHF.

The chain combines TRBV6-5 with TRBJ1-6, with 9 bases that match TRBD1. Trimming took 5 bases from V and 6 from J; bases not matched to a gene: 5. The germline CDR1 and CDR2 sequences are MNHEY and SVGAGI. This CDR3 has 15 amino acids. CDR3 residues: CASSIRDRVNSPLHF. The CDR3 coding sequence is TGTGCCAGCAGTATCCGGGACAGGGTTAATTCACCCCTCCACTTT.

The CDR3 DNA follows: TGTGCCAGCAGAGATTCTGGGGCTGGCTACACCTTC. Its protein product is CASRDSGAGYTF. J is TRBJ1-2 and V is TRBV25-1; tentatively, D is TRBD1 (5 bases). Looked up from germline, CDR1 is MGHDK and CDR2 is SYGVNS. Trimming shortened V by 6 bases and J by 7 bases, and 12 bases separated the two germline ends. The CDR3 contains 12 residues.

The V and J genes are TRBV7-9 and TRBJ2-1; D uncertain. The CDR3 covers 15 residues. Germline CDR1 reads SEHNR; CDR2 reads FQNEAQ (reference sequence). Trimming removed 0 bases at V and 9 bases at J, with 15 bases between. The CDR3 nucleotides are TGTGCCAGCAGCTTAGCTTCATTACCATCGGGTGAGCAGTTCTTC. Protein sequence: CASSLASLPSGEQFF.

J is TRBJ2-3 and V is TRBV6-4, with 14 nucleotides matching TRBD2. This CDR3 has 16 amino acids. Germline V gene data show CDR1 as MRHNA and CDR2 as SNTAGT. With 5 bases clipped from V and 1 base from J, the junction kept 2 bases outside the gene matches. CDR3 loop: CASSPTSGGGTDTQYF. The DNA for the CDR3 is TGTGCCAGCAGTCCGACTAGCGGGGGGGGCACAGATACGCAGTATTTT.

CDR3 sequence: CASSWLAGGPVEQFF. CDR3 nucleotide sequence: TGTGCCAGCAGTTGGCTAGCGGGGGGGCCTGTTGAGCAGTTCTTC. V and J are TRBV6-6 and TRBJ2-1; 12 nucleotides agree with TRBD2. Losses at the gene ends were 4 bases for V and 9 bases for J; bases not matched to a gene: 7. The V gene's germline CDR1 is MNHNY and CDR2 SVGAGI (reference sequence). The CDR3 has 15 amino acids.

This rearrangement joins TRBV14 to TRBJ2-3; D is uncertain. Germline V lookup: CDR1 SGHDN, CDR2 FVKESK. This CDR3 comprises 12 residues. Deletions cut 1 base from V and 6 bases from J, with 5 bases between. CDR3 sequence: CASSQVEDTQYF. The CDR3 DNA follows: TGTGCCAGCAGCCAAGTCGAGGATACGCAGTATTTT.